A selection of T cell receptor beta chains follows, all from one sample in a study of long-term antiretroviral therapy in people with HIV. This table comes from immunoSEQ multiplex PCR, and its TCRdb copy is limited to in-frame clones, with some not included. The sample has 25,000 to 35,000 clones; approximately 80% are singletons. The material sequenced was unsorted PBMCs, taken 2.7 to 2.9 years after starting antiretroviral therapy. These receptors originate from a man aged 25-45 years with HIV. The conserved cysteine and the conserved F or W are not part of the CDR3 here. D genes are given only for firm matches.

ASSPAGRAYEQY NA TRBJ2-7 TRBV10-1
ASSYVGQGEAF TRBD1 TRBJ1-1 TRBV6-5
ASSLDGTARPEQY NA TRBJ2-7 TRBV5-5
ASSQATTGTSNQPQH NA TRBJ1-5 TRBV4-1
ASSEGPNSNQPQH NA TRBJ1-5 TRBV5-4
ASSQAQTSGRSDTQY TRBD2 TRBJ2-3 TRBV7-9
ASSSVQGAPIY TRBD1 TRBJ1-3 TRBV7-7
ASSVPSGRAMSTDTQY TRBD2 TRBJ2-3 TRBV9
ASRVLQDGRTEAF NA TRBJ1-1 TRBV2
ASSPGPVTEAF NA TRBJ1-1 TRBV11-2
ASSVPRGRETQY NA TRBJ2-5 TRBV28
ASSPGSTGNYGYT NA TRBJ1-2 TRBV5-4
ASSYSFGDNSPLH NA TRBJ1-6 TRBV6-5
ASSSIGLAGGNEQF TRBD2 TRBJ2-1 TRBV27
ASSFRGAGSPLH NA TRBJ1-6 TRBV4-1
ASSASRVLVSGANVLT NA TRBJ2-6 TRBV6-1
ASSQSGNSPLH NA TRBJ1-6 TRBV6-5
ASSLGGLSTDTQY NA TRBJ2-3 TRBV7-8
ASSSTGTDTQY NA TRBJ2-3 TRBV6-5
ASSTGQDFYNEQF TRBD1 TRBJ2-1 TRBV5-4
ASGYKTGRYGYT TRBD1 TRBJ1-2 TRBV12-5
ASSLGQGGPRELF TRBD1 TRBJ2-2 TRBV11-2
ASSLRPGQGLFEQF TRBD1 TRBJ2-1 TRBV5-6
ASSPGDRTDTQY TRBD1 TRBJ2-3 TRBV5-1
ASSYRDRGNQPQH TRBD1 TRBJ1-5 TRBV6-6
ASSPDRYRNTIY NA TRBJ1-3 TRBV14
ASSLVGVSGGYT NA TRBJ1-2 TRBV7-2
ASSLAVAGQETQY NA TRBJ2-5 TRBV5-4
ASRDRGSNSPLH TRBD1 TRBJ1-6 TRBV6-1
ASSRTADRGNTIY NA TRBJ1-3 TRBV18
ASSLLTGETQY NA TRBJ2-5 TRBV7-9
ASSSGGATNEKLF NA TRBJ1-4 TRBV5-1